In this sample, the clone carrying this TCR beta chain turned up a few times. The target antigen is unknown. Time point indicated: blood at routine non-recurrence follow-up after resection. Each CDR3 protein is one row after TCRdb ran MiXCR on the 5' RACE reads. The table lists 43,000 or so distinct CDR3 sequences, about 10% of them singletons. This sample stems from a study of spatial heterogeneity in lung cancer. Study at large: The authors sequenced available follow-up PBMC samples, taken a median of approximately 2 years after resection. Detection consistently yielded more beta chains than alpha chains. Study-wide results and limits: Relative to follow-up, resection was when ubiquitous expanded tumor TCRs appeared more in blood.

The CDR3 consists of 15 residues. V shed 5 bases, J shed 6 bases, and the junction held 7 bases outside the gene matches. Germline V lookup: CDR1 SGHTA, CDR2 FQGTGA. This TCR was recovered from a male donor with early-stage non-small cell lung cancer. The material was PBMCs, obtained at follow-up. V and J are TRBV7-3 and TRBJ2-2; 9 nucleotides align to TRBD2. This CDR3 reads CASSLLAGSAGELFF. CDR3 sequence (DNA): TGTGCCAGCAGCCTTCTAGCGGGGTCTGCCGGGGAGCTGTTTTTT.